One and the same sample provided the 7 T cell receptor beta chains below, sequenced in a study of regulatory T cells in long-lasting Graves disease. The time point denotes: newly diagnosed GD, antithyroid drugs for less than 3 months. From PBMCs, RNA was extracted and then used to make the TCR library. Library construction for TCR beta used iRepertoire HTBI primers and Arm-PCR of CDR3 regions. TCRdb reprocessed the multiplex PCR reads with MiXCR, giving one entry per CDR3 protein. The profile shows 250,000 to 300,000 distinct CDR3 sequences, 18% of them singletons. This sample was shared with a second study, whose subject was T cells in Graves' hyperthyroidism and ophthalmopathy.

The material sequenced was peripheral blood mononuclear cells (PBMCs), taken at new diagnosis, from a patient treated with antithyroid drugs. Receptor source: a woman aged 25 to 39 with Graves disease.

This clonotype was counted ten times or more. This chain links TRBV10-3 with TRBJ2-5, with TRBD1 matching 7 bases. From germline, CDR1 is ENHRY and CDR2 SYGVKD. J was trimmed by 2 bases and V by 3 bases; bases with no gene match: 6. The CDR3 extends over 15 amino acids. CDR3 sequence: CAISESGTAQETQYF. The CDR3 coding sequence is TGTGCCATCAGTGAAAGTGGGACAGCTCAAGAGACCCAGTACTTC.

This clonotype was detected many times. V gene TRBV6-1 combines with J gene TRBJ1-2; no clear D gene. Germline V gives CDR1 MNHNS, CDR2 SASEGT. Trimming took off 7 bases at V and 8 bases at J, with 14 bases between the two ends. CDR3 length equals 12 residues. The CDR3 protein is CASTGGDWGYTF. The CDR3 DNA follows: TGTGCCAGCACCGGTGGCGATTGGGGCTACACCTTC.

This clonotype occurred many times. V and J are TRBV11-2 and TRBJ1-1; D unclear. The V end was cut by 7 bases, the J end by 1 base, with 10 bases between. The CDR3 runs to 13 residues. In germline, CDR1 is SGHAT, CDR2 FQNNGV. The CDR3, as DNA: TGTGCCAGCAAATTGATGGGGAACACTGAAGCTTTCTTT. As protein: CASKLMGNTEAFF.

At least ten counts were recorded for this clonotype. The chain couples TRBV10-2 to TRBJ1-2; no firm D call. The germline CDR1 and CDR2 sequences are WSHSY and SAAADI. The CDR3 runs to 13 residues. Trimming took off 5 bases at V and 4 bases at J, with 11 bases between the two ends. The CDR3 protein is CASSQRVGYGYTF. The CDR3 DNA reads TGCGCCAGCAGTCAGAGGGTTGGCTATGGCTACACCTTC.

Comments on this clonotype: A read error is likely here: a far larger clone is one base away. This chain links TRBV7-3 with TRBJ2-5, with 9 bases identical to TRBD2. The CDR3 sequence is 14 residues long. The junction had 17 bases not matched to a gene; V was cut back by 10 bases and J by 11 bases. Germline CDR1 reads SGHTA; CDR2 reads FQGTGA. Here the CDR3 reads CATSSGGHNNEQYF. The CDR3 bases are TGTGCCACCTCCAGCGGGGGGCACAACAATGAGCAGTACTTC.

A remark on this clonotype: One junction end does not reproduce the germline sequence, and a read error may be involved. The chain is built from TRBV7-7 and TRBJ2-7; D is unresolved. CDR3 size: 14 residues. CDR1 SSHAT and CDR2 FNYEAQ come from the germline V gene (reference sequence). The CDR3 region is CASSPDVGSYEQYF. CDR3 DNA sequence: TGTGCTAGCAGTCCTGACGTTGGCTCCTACGAGCAGTACTTC.

This clonotype appeared many times. The V and J genes are TRBV24-1 and TRBJ2-1; D remains ambiguous. This CDR3 is 11 amino acids long. V was cut by 3 bases and J by 8 bases, with 4 bases left in between. CDR1 is KGHDR and CDR2 is SFDVKD in the germline V gene. Here the CDR3 reads CATSDTYEQFF. CDR3 sequence (DNA): TGTGCCACCAGTGATACTTATGAGCAGTTCTTC.